This TCR beta chain came from a study of cytomegalovirus exposure and HLA in healthy donors. CDR3 length: 15 amino acids. Trimming cost V 4 bases and J 2 bases; bases outside gene matches: 6. The germline V gene has CDR1 MGHRA and CDR2 YSYEKL. This clone came up once. Its antigen is unknown. The assay was immunoSEQ multiplex PCR, and TCRdb's table has in-frame clones only and misses some. The table lists about 140,000 clones, about 80% of them singletons. Whole-study findings and limits: A few chains linked to CMV were shown in vitro to be specific for CMV antigens. Some TCR beta chains (about 180 of them) were listed as cytomegalovirus-associated.

The sample comprised PBMCs. V usage is TRBV4-1 and J usage is TRBJ2-7; 9 bases are shared with TRBD1. This sequence originates from a young man in good health and CMV-seropositive. CDR3 nucleotide sequence: TGCGCCAGCAGCCCCGGGACAGGGAAAACCTACGAGCAGTACTTC. Encoded protein: CASSPGTGKTYEQYF.